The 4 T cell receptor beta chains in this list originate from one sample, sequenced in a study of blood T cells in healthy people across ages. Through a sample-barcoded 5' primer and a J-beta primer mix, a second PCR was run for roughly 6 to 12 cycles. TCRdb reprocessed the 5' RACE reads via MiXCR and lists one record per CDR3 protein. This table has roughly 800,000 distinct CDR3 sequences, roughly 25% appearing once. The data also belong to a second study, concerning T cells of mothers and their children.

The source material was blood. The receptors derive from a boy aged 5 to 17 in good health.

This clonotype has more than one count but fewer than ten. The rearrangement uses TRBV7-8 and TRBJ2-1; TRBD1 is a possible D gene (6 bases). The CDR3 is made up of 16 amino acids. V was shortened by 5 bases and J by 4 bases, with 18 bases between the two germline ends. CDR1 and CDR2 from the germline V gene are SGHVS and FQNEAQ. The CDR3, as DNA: TGTGCCAGCAGCCCCGTGGGGGCACCCGTTTACAATGAGCAGTTCTTC. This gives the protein CASSPVGAPVYNEQFF.

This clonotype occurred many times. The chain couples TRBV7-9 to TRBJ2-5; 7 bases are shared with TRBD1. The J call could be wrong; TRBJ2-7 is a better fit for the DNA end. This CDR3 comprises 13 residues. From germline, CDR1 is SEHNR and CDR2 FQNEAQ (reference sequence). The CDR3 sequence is CASSERDSYEQYF. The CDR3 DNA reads TGTGCCAGCAGTGAACGGGACAGCTACGAGCAGTACTTC.

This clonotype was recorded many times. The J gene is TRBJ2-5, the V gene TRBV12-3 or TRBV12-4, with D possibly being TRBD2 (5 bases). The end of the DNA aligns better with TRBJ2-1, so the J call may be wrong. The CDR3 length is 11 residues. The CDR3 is CASSLLGEQFF. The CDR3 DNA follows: TGTGCCAGCAGCTTACTAGGAGAGCAGTTCTTC.

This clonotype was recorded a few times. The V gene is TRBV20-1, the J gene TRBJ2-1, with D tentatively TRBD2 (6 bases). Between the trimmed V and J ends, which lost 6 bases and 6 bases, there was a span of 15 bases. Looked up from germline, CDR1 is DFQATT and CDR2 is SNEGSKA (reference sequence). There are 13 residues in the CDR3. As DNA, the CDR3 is TGCAGTGCCACCCCCTTTAGCGGCAATGAGCAGTTCTTC. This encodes CSATPFSGNEQFF.